This T cell receptor (beta chain) was identified in a study of shared clonotypes between healthy human individuals. Whole-study context: The study drew on a couple of women and a few men aged 18 to 49 as donors. For every donor, three CD4 naive, three CD4 memory, two CD8 naive and one CD8 memory plates were used. Study-level points and caveats: Clonotype sharing levels among donors were expected to vary with sequencing depth.

Trimming took 4 bases from V and 1 from J, leaving 18 bases between them. CDR3 length equals 17 residues. Clones were sequenced by immunoSEQ multiplex PCR, and TCRdb holds only the in-frame ones, with some missing. The profile shows millions of clones, about 92% of them singletons. This clone occurred a few times. The antigen is unknown. Input material: naive CD4+ T cells sorted from blood. Documented subset: CD45RA+ positively selected. The receptor was derived from a man younger than 30 in good health. The chain is built from TRBV5-3 and TRBJ1-5; a weak D match, TRBD1 (6 bases). TRBV5-3 is an open reading frame, and its role is uncertain. The CDR3 DNA reads as TGTGCCAGAAGCAAATACAGGGATGGCGAGAGCAATCAGCCCCAGCATTTT. Translation gives CARSKYRDGESNQPQHF.